These T cell receptor beta chains were read from a single sample in a study of OX40 agonist ivuxolimab in advanced cancers. Clones were read by immunoSEQ multiplex PCR, and TCRdb kept only the in-frame ones, dropping some. The profile shows 82,000 or so clones, roughly 92% of them singletons. The material sequenced was CD4+ or CD8+ T cells sorted from blood, taken in a trial of the OX40 agonist ivuxolimab. Receptors originate from an adult with an advanced solid tumor such as melanoma, head and neck, liver or kidney cancer. The conserved cysteine and the conserved F or W are not part of the CDR3 here. Fields, in order: J gene, clone size, V gene, CDR3 protein. Some rows mark clone size as missing; the rest say once, few, many or name a class of expanded clone.

TRBJ2-1	NA	TRBV10-3	AISESLGGGAREQF
TRBJ2-5	few	TRBV27	ASSVPGHQETQY
TRBJ1-2	NA	TRBV6-4	ASSDGQGGRRT
TRBJ1-1	NA	TRBV19	ASSWSGATEAF
TRBJ2-1	NA	TRBV29-1	SGITTSRANEQF
TRBJ1-5	NA	TRBV2	ASRRQGGSNQPQH
TRBJ1-5	once	TRBV6-1	ASSGTGGYQPQH
TRBJ2-5	NA	TRBV5-6	ASSRADQETQY
TRBJ2-3	NA	TRBV9	ASSPHGLAGGADTQY
TRBJ1-3	NA	TRBV5-1	ASSLDQSSGNTIY
TRBJ2-1	NA	TRBV25-1	ASSALAGGLGEQF
TRBJ2-5	NA	TRBV18	ASSPSNLETQY
TRBJ2-7	NA	TRBV2	ASSPPSMPGAYEQY
TRBJ2-6	NA	TRBV15	ATSRGGAGANVLT
TRBJ1-4	NA	TRBV28	ANQPGRGEKLF
TRBJ2-7	few	TRBV7-6	ASSLVRGPYEQY
TRBJ2-1	NA	TRBV10-3	AISDPTSGGAPYNEQF
TRBJ2-1	NA	TRBV5-4	ASSLASGSAEQF
TRBJ1-5	NA	TRBV9	ASSETHMGQPQH
TRBJ2-1	NA	TRBV2	ASRPGLAANNEQF
TRBJ2-2	once	TRBV18	ASSPPNGRDTGELF
TRBJ2-1	NA	TRBV11-3	ASSFADSGLAGGEQF
TRBJ2-1	NA	TRBV19	ASSPYNNEQF
TRBJ2-7	NA	TRBV5-1	ASSSPGQNYEQY
TRBJ1-3	NA	TRBV6-6	ASSYPAGSGNTIY
TRBJ2-7	NA	TRBV19	ASRADSAREQQY
TRBJ1-6	NA	TRBV5-5	ASSIHSGGGSSPLH
TRBJ1-1	NA	TRBV7-9	ASSRAVGFPEAF
TRBJ2-1	NA	TRBV5-1	ASSSATGLLGREQF
TRBJ2-5	NA	TRBV11-2	ASSSDGTGQETQY
TRBJ2-1	once	TRBV10-2	ASSDRPGTSGGTYNEQF
TRBJ2-2	NA	TRBV4-1	ASSQVAGDPTGELF
TRBJ2-1	NA	TRBV19	ASITDAGSGYNEQF
TRBJ2-1	NA	TRBV5-1	ASSLVEGEQF
TRBJ1-1	NA	TRBV6-1	ASSAPDRDLRGTEAF
TRBJ2-7	NA	TRBV10-3	ASGAPGQSYEQY
TRBJ2-1	NA	TRBV6-6	ASRAYNEQF
TRBJ2-7	NA	TRBV9	ASSPGGAGSYEQY
TRBJ1-1	NA	TRBV5-1	ASSSIPAGTGITEAF
TRBJ1-4	NA	TRBV15	ATSRGLAGATNEKLF
TRBJ2-5	once	TRBV19	ASSGFSWETQY
TRBJ1-4	NA	TRBV29-1	SVEEGYRGNEKLF
TRBJ1-2	NA	TRBV6-1	ASSELGRDGYT
TRBJ2-7	NA	TRBV6-5	ASSYSRDRTYEQY
TRBJ2-5	NA	TRBV5-5	ASSLPGPETQY
TRBJ2-3	NA	TRBV9	ASSTGLAGARTDTQY
TRBJ2-7	NA	TRBV7-2	ASSSRGQTYEQY
TRBJ2-3	NA	TRBV5-3	ARSFKPADTQY
TRBJ1-5	NA	TRBV7-7	ASSSAMGSPPPANQPQH
TRBJ2-1	NA	TRBV6-5	ATQTSGRSNEQF
TRBJ2-7	few	TRBV11-2	ASSFAGRYYEQY
TRBJ2-7	once	TRBV29-1	SVEGGVYEQY
TRBJ1-3	once	TRBV6-5	ASSYSDRDHTIY
TRBJ1-6	NA	TRBV6-5	ASSYAAQRDNSPLH
TRBJ2-2	NA	TRBV7-9	ASFRSAGNTGELF
TRBJ1-2	NA	TRBV6-6	ASSSQNYGYT
TRBJ1-1	NA	TRBV19	ASSSSGTVNTEAF
TRBJ1-6	NA	TRBV6-1	ASSTPGQADSPLH
TRBJ1-2	NA	TRBV29-1	SASGYYGYT